The next 23 T cell receptor beta chains were all read from a single sample in a study of monozygotic twins with inflammatory bowel disease. Each CDR3 protein gets one entry in TCRdb, which reprocessed the 5' RACE reads and gives no DNA. Recorded for this sample: fewer than 400,000 distinct CDR3 sequences. Sequencing was carried out using blood. These receptors originate from a human donor with ulcerative colitis or Crohn's disease, or a healthy co-twin of an affected twin (not recorded which).

The V gene is TRBV19, the J gene TRBJ2-5; TCRdb gives TRBD2 as the D gene, but with no DNA this cannot be confirmed. The CDR3 consists of 15 residues. The germline gives CDR1 LNHDA, CDR2 SQIVND (reference sequence). CDR3: CASSVLAGGPETQYF.

The chain couples TRBV29-1 to TRBJ2-7; TCRdb names TRBD1, which stays unverified in the absence of DNA. Germline CDR1 is SQVTM and CDR2 is ANQGSEA. The CDR3 contains 14 residues. CDR3 loop: CSALNRDRVYEQYF.

J is TRBJ2-5 and V is TRBV18. Germline V gene lookup returns CDR1 KGHSH and CDR2 LQKENI. The CDR3 has 13 amino acids. The CDR3 sequence is CASSTGTQETQYF.

This chain links TRBV11-3 with TRBJ2-1; without DNA, the TCRdb call of TRBD2 cannot be checked. Germline loops: CDR1 SGHNT, CDR2 YENEEA. The CDR3 consists of 16 residues. The CDR3 reads CASSPRDGGGYNEQFF.

The V gene is TRBV5-4, the J gene TRBJ2-1; TCRdb picks TRBD2, but there is no DNA to check that call. Germline assignment: CDR1 SGHNT and CDR2 YYREEE (reference sequence). The CDR3 runs 15 residues. CDR3: CASSQVTIGSNEQFF. The full variable domain, its missing parts supplied by reference TRBV5-4 and TRBJ2-1, is ETGVTQSPTHLIKTRGQQVTLRCSSQSGHNTVSWYQQALGQGPQFIFQYYREEENGRGNFPPRFSGLQFPNYSSELNVNALELDDSALYLCASSQVTIGSNEQFFGPGTRLTVL.

The chain has TRBV18 and TRBJ2-7. This CDR3 has 15 amino acids. Germline values: CDR1 KGHSH, CDR2 LQKENI. The CDR3 loop is CASSPTLGAPYEQYF.

J is TRBJ1-4 and V is TRBV30. Germline V gives CDR1 GTSNPN, CDR2 SVGIG (reference sequence). The length of the CDR3 is 17 residues. CDR3 sequence: CAWSRQGVGGLSENLFF.

The chain links TRBV20-1 to TRBJ2-7; TCRdb calls TRBD1, which cannot be checked without DNA. Germline V gives CDR1 DFQATT, CDR2 SNEGSKA (reference sequence). The CDR3 is 14 amino acids. CDR3 sequence reads: CSAKPQGNHYEQYF.

The chain joins TRBV7-2 to TRBJ1-4. CDR3 length: 13 amino acids. The germline CDR1 and CDR2 sequences are SGHTA and FQGNSA. CDR3 in amino acids: CASSLAFAEKLFF.

The chain's CDR3 is CASSFGGAGELFF. J is TRBJ2-2 and V is TRBV27. The CDR3 runs to 13 residues. The germline V gene has CDR1 MNHEY and CDR2 SMNVEV (reference sequence).

This CDR3 is CASSMRQGGNEQYF. The chain carries TRBV6-2 or TRBV6-3 and TRBJ2-7; there is no DNA to check the TCRdb D call of TRBD1. Germline V CDR1 and CDR2: MNHEY, SVGEGT. The CDR3 consists of 14 residues.

The chain joins TRBV19 to TRBJ2-1; TCRdb indicates TRBD2, and absent DNA this call remains unverified. Per the germline V gene, CDR1 is LNHDA and CDR2 is SQIVND (reference sequence). CDR3 size: 14 residues. The CDR3 region is CASSIVVGTSEQFF.

The V call is TRBV12-3 or TRBV12-4, the J call TRBJ2-4; TCRdb returns TRBD1, unconfirmable since there is no DNA. The CDR3 contains 15 residues. Here the CDR3 reads CASRPTVPGRNIQYF.

The rearrangement uses TRBV7-8 and TRBJ1-5; lacking DNA, the TRBD1 call made by TCRdb goes unchecked. The CDR3 consists of 15 residues. The V gene's germline CDR1 is SGHVS and CDR2 FQNEAQ. CDR3 in amino acids: CASSDPRQGNQPQHF.

The genes are TRBV6-1 and TRBJ2-1; checking the TCRdb D call of TRBD1 is not possible without DNA. The V gene's germline CDR1 is MNHNS and CDR2 SASEGT. The CDR3 length is 14 residues. This CDR3 is CAARGAGIAYEQFF.

This chain uses TRBV20-1 with TRBJ2-7; TCRdb returns TRBD1, unconfirmable since there is no DNA. Germline V gene sequence: CDR1 DFQATT, CDR2 SNEGSKA (reference sequence). This CDR3 is 13 amino acids long. CDR3 loop: CSARVYWGHEQYF.

The chain combines TRBV20-1 with TRBJ2-3; TCRdb's assignment of TRBD1 cannot be checked, as there is no DNA. Germline CDR1 DFQATT, CDR2 SNEGSKA (reference sequence). This CDR3 has 16 amino acids. CDR3 loop: CSASPGGSGSTDTQYF.

The rearrangement uses TRBV7-9 and TRBJ2-7; TCRdb names TRBD2, which stays unverified in the absence of DNA. CDR1 and CDR2 from the germline V gene are SEHNR and FQNEAQ (reference sequence). There are 16 residues in the CDR3. CDR3: CASSPSWRDSTYEQYF.

The chain uses TRBV7-2 and TRBJ2-1; TCRdb names TRBD2, which stays unverified in the absence of DNA. Germline loops: CDR1 SGHTA, CDR2 FQGNSA. The CDR3 extends over 16 amino acids. The CDR3 spells CASSLTTGGLYNEQFF.

The J gene is TRBJ1-5, the V gene TRBV7-9. The CDR3 spans 14 residues. CDR1 is SEHNR, CDR2 FQNEAQ, per germline (reference sequence). This CDR3 reads CASSSQNPIEPQHF.

The gene calls are TRBV20-1 and TRBJ2-2; TCRdb calls TRBD1, which cannot be checked without DNA. Germline V gene data show CDR1 as DFQATT and CDR2 as SNEGSKA (reference sequence). The CDR3 runs 17 residues. The CDR3 loop reads CSARVGGGGRRTGELFF.

V is TRBV7-8 and J is TRBJ2-1; no DNA is available, so the TRBD2 call from TCRdb remains unchecked. Germline V gene data show CDR1 as SGHVS and CDR2 as FQNEAQ. This CDR3 has 15 amino acids. CDR3 protein: CASSTGTSGINEQFF.

J is TRBJ1-2 and V is TRBV9; TCRdb designates TRBD1, a call that cannot be tested without DNA. Germline-derived CDR1 and CDR2 are SGDLS and YYNGEE. The CDR3 is made up of 15 amino acids. CDR3 sequence reads: CASSSQPGSNYGYTF.